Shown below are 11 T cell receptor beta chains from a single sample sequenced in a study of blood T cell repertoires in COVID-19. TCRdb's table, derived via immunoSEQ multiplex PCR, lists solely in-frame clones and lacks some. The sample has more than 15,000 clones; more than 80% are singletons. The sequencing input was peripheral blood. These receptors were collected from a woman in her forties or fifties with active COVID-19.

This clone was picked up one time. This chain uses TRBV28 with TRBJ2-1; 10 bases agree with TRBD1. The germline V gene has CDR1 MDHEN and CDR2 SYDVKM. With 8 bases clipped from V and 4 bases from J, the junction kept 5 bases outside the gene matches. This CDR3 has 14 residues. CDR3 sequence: CASRTGGDYNEQFF. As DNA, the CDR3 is TGTGCCAGCCGGACAGGGGGTGATTACAATGAGCAGTTCTTC.

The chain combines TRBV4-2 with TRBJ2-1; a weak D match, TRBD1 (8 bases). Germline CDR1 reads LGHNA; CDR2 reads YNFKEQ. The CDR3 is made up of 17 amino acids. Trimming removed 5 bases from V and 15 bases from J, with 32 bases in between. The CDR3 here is CASSSEPTGVRGRGRFF. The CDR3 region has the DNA TGTGCCAGCAGCTCAGAACCGACAGGGGTCCGCGGGAGAGGGAGGTTCTTC.

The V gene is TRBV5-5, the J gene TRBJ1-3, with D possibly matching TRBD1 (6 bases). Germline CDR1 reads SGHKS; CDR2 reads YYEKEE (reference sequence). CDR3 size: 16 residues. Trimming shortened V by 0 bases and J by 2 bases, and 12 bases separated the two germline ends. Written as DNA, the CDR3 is TGTGCCAGCAGCTTGGTATGGGGGCGCGCTGGAAACACCATATATTTT. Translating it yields CASSLVWGRAGNTIYF.

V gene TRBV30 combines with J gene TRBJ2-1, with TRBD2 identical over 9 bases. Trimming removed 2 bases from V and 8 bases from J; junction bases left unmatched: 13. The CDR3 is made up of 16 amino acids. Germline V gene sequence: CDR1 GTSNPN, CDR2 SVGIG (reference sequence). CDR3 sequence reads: CAWSKRIAGVQDEQFF. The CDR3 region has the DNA TGTGCCTGGAGTAAGAGGATAGCGGGAGTTCAAGATGAGCAGTTCTTC.

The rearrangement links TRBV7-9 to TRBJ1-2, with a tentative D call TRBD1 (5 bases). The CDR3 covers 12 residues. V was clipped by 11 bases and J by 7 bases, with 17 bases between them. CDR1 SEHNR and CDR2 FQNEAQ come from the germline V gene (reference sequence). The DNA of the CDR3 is TGTGCCCTCGGTACGGGGGGTCGTGGCTACACCTTC. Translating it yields CALGTGGRGYTF.

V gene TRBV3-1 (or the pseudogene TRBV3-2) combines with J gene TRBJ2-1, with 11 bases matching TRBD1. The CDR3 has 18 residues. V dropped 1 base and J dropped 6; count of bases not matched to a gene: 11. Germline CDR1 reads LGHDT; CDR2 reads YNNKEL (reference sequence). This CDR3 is CASSQGGRGTGGFNEQFF. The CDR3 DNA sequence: TGTGCCAGCAGCCAAGGGGGACGCGGGACAGGGGGTTTCAATGAGCAGTTCTTC.

As DNA, the CDR3 is TGTGCCAGTAGTACAGGGGGGAACTCTGGAAACACCATATATTTT. It is translated as CASSTGGNSGNTIYF. This chain uses TRBV19 with TRBJ1-3, with 7 bases fitting TRBD1. CDR1 is LNHDA and CDR2 is SQIVND in the germline V gene (reference sequence). The CDR3 is 15 amino acids. The V and J ends lost 4 bases and 0 bases, in that order; junction bases with no gene match: 3.

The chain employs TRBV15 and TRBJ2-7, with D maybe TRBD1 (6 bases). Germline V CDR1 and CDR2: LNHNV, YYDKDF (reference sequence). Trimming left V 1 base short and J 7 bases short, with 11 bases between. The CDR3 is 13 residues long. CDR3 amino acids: CATSRARGREQYF. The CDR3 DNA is TGTGCCACCAGCAGAGCCAGGGGCAGGGAGCAGTACTTC.

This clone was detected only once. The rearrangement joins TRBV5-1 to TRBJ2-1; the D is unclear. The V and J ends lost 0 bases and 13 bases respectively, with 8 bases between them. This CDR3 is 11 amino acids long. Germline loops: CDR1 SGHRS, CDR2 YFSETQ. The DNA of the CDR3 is TGCGCCAGCAGCTTGGAGGAGACCCAGTTCTTC. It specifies CASSLEETQFF.

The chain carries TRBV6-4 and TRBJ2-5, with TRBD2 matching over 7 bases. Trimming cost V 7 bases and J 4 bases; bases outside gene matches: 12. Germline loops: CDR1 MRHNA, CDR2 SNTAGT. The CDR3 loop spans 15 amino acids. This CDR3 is CASNEGRAMGETQYF. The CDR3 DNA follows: TGTGCCAGCAACGAAGGGAGGGCAATGGGAGAGACCCAGTACTTC.

CDR3 sequence (DNA): TGTGCCAGCAGCTCCCAGGCGGGACCGATCTATGGCTACACCTTC. It encodes CASSSQAGPIYGYTF. The chain couples TRBV9 to TRBJ1-2; tentative D call: TRBD1 (5 bases). Germline V gene lookup returns CDR1 SGDLS and CDR2 YYNGEE. The CDR3 spans 15 residues. V was trimmed by 4 bases and J by 4 bases, leaving 17 bases between them.